The subject of this entry is one TCR beta chain. The sample originates from a study of technical replicates of blood from a handful of donors. TCRdb's copy holds only in-frame clones and misses some; the assay was immunoSEQ multiplex PCR. This sample yields approximately 59,000 clones, of which 90% to 95% are seen a single time; roughly 3.1% belongs to the top ten. The sample comprised PBMCs. This sequence originates from a human donor in good health. Some clones in this sample may be carry-over from other donors' samples.

CDR3 sequence: CASSATGREYF. The CDR3 DNA is TGTGCCAGTAGCGCAACAGGGAGAGAGTATTTT. The chain carries TRBV19 and TRBJ2-3, with TRBD1 as a possible D gene (6 bases). Between the trimmed V and J ends, which lost 6 bases and 13 bases, there was a span of 14 bases. Germline lookup yields CDR1 LNHDA and CDR2 SQIVND (reference sequence). The CDR3 sequence is 11 residues long.